This T cell receptor beta chain stems from a study of blood T cell repertoires in COVID-19. Study-wide background: Researchers got acute and convalescent COVID-19 samples from the United States, Italy and Spain.

In the original workflow: Scientists estimated how many nucleated cells there were by amplifying reference gene primers. Sequenced by immunoSEQ multiplex PCR; TCRdb stores in-frame clones only, minus some. The DNA gave D and trimming, while V, J and clone size come from that table. The table includes some 50,000 clones, about 71% detected once. The material sequenced was peripheral blood. The receptor comes from a woman between 70 and 85 years old with acute or convalescent COVID-19.

The CDR3 coding sequence is TGTGCCAGCAGTTTAGATCAGGGGCTTCCCGGCCGTGAAGCTTTCTTT. This gives the protein CASSLDQGLPGREAFF. The V and J genes are TRBV28 and TRBJ1-1; D may be TRBD1 (6 bases). This CDR3 contains 16 residues. Germline lookup yields CDR1 MDHEN and CDR2 SYDVKM. The V and J ends lost 2 bases and 7 bases respectively, with 20 bases between them.